This TCR beta chain stems from a study of shared clonotypes between healthy human individuals. Study at large: Donors had three CD4 naive, three CD4 memory, two CD8 naive and one CD8 memory plate apiece.

This clone was picked up one time. The length of the CDR3 is 16 residues. In germline, CDR1 is LGHNT, CDR2 FRNRAP. V gave up 1 base and J gave up 6 bases, with 15 bases separating them. In the source study's methods: Junction-only sequences produced by ImmunoSEQ had no quality scores, so filtering differed. Some clones are missing from TCRdb's copy, which holds only in-frame ones; the method was immunoSEQ multiplex PCR. V and J calls and clone size follow that table, whereas D and trimming were derived from the DNA. This sample has 2 million to 2.5 million clones; over 85% occur once, and the top ten carry 0.39%.

The clonotype comes from a man between 18 and 29 years old in good health. Some clones in this sample may be carry-over from other donors' samples. V and J are TRBV12-5 and TRBJ2-2, with D perhaps matching TRBD2 (6 bases). What was sequenced was naive CD4+ T cells from PBMCs. The subset here: CD45RA+ positively selected. The CDR3 DNA sequence: TGTGCTAGTGGTTTGGGGGTAGCGGTTTCCCCCGGGGAGCTGTTTTTT. It codes for CASGLGVAVSPGELFF.